This TCR beta chain stems from a study of PD-1 blockade in classical Hodgkin lymphoma. Clones were sequenced by immunoSEQ multiplex PCR, and TCRdb holds only the in-frame ones, with some missing. The table lists some 60,000 clones, more than 90% of them singletons, with around 8.9% in the top ten. All patients experienced relapse after autologous stem cell transplantation, and brentuximab vedotin exposure was variable. The source material was peripheral blood mononuclear cells (PBMCs), sampled at baseline. The clonotype originates from a human donor with classical Hodgkin lymphoma.

DNA of the CDR3: TGTGCCATCTGGGGAGGGGGCGGGGCGAACAATGAGCAGTTCTTC. Translation: CAIWGGGGANNEQFF. The chain has TRBV10-3 and TRBJ2-1, with D perhaps TRBD1 or TRBD2 (7 bases each). Germline loops: CDR1 ENHRY, CDR2 SYGVKD. Trimming took off 8 bases at V and 5 bases at J, with 19 bases between the two ends. This CDR3 contains 15 residues.